Detailed here is one T cell receptor (beta chain). Produced via immunoSEQ multiplex PCR; TCRdb's table is partial and in-frame only. The sample holds over 110,000 clones, 78% seen once. This record belongs to a study of blood T cell repertoires in COVID-19. Study in general: The samples span acute and convalescent COVID-19 from the United States, Italy and Spain. The analysed material was cDNA or gDNA that came from T cells, B-cell-depleted T cells, or PBMCs.

CDR3 length: 15 residues. V gave up 5 bases and J gave up 11 bases; unmatched junction bases: 11. Germline V lookup: CDR1 SGDLS, CDR2 YYNGEE. This receptor was identified in a woman aged 60 to 75 with acute or convalescent COVID-19. The V and J genes are TRBV9 and TRBJ1-5; 12 nucleotides match TRBD1. The material sequenced was peripheral blood. The CDR3 DNA reads TGTGCCAGCAGTACGGGACAGGGGGCTGAAGGGGCCCAGCATTTT. Encoded protein: CASSTGQGAEGAQHF.